This TCR beta chain was identified in a study of T cell repertoires in cytomegalovirus infection. Study-level results: Accumulated public TCR beta family frequency recognized individuals carrying CMV together with the relevant HLA. Clonotypes of TCR beta that were HLA-C-restricted and CMV-specific dominated the ex vivo response.

The CDR3 covers 19 residues. Germline V CDR1 and CDR2: LNHNV, YYDKDF (reference sequence). V lost 0 bases, J lost 4 bases, and 21 bases lay in between. In TCRdb, the reads were re-called with MiXCR into one record per CDR3 protein. This sample yields more than 300,000 distinct CDR3 sequences, of which about 34% are seen a single time; about 13% belongs to the top ten. A remark on this clonotype: Its antigen is unknown.

This receptor was identified in a human donor in good health (CMV status not recorded). Some clones in this sample may be carry-over from other donors' samples. Here the sequenced sample was cultured PBMCs, taken from culture after CMV antigen stimulation. This rearrangement joins TRBV15 to TRBJ1-4; D not certain. Here the CDR3 reads CATSRDPPRPWFHNEKLFF. The DNA for the CDR3 is TGTGCCACCAGCAGAGATCCCCCCCGACCTTGGTTCCATAATGAAAAACTGTTTTTT.